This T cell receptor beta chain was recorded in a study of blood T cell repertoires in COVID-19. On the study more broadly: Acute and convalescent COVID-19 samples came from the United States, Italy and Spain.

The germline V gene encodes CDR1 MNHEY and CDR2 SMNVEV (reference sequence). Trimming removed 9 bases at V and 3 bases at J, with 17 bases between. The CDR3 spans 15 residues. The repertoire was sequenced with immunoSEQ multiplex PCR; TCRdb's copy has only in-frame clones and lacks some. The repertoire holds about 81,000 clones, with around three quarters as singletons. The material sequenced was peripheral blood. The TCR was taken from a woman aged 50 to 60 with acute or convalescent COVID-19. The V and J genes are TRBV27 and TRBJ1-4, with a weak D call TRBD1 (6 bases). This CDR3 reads CASGQWVTANEKLFF. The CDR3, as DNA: TGTGCCAGTGGACAGTGGGTAACTGCTAATGAAAAACTGTTTTTT.